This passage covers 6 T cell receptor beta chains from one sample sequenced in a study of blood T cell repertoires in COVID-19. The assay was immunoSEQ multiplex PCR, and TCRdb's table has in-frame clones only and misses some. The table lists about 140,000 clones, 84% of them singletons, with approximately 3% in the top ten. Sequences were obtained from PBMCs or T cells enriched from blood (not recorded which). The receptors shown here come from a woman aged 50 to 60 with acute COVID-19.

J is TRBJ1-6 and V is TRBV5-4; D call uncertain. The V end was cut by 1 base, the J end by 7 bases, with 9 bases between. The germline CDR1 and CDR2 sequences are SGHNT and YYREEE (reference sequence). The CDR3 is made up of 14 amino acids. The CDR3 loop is CASSLSLPNSPLHF. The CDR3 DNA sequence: TGTGCCAGCAGCTTGAGTCTACCCAATTCACCCCTCCACTTT. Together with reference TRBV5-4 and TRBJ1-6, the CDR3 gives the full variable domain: ETGVTQSPTHLIKTRGQQVTLRCSSQSGHNTVSWYQQALGQGPQFIFQYYREEENGRGNFPPRFSGLQFPNYSSELNVNALELDDSALYLCASSLSLPNSPLHFGNGTRLTVT.

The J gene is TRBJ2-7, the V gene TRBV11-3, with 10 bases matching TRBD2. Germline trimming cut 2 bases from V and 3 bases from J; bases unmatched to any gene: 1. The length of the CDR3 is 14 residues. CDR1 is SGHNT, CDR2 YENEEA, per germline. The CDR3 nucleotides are TGTGCCAGCAGCTTACTAGCGGGAGACTACGAGCAGTACTTC. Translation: CASSLLAGDYEQYF.

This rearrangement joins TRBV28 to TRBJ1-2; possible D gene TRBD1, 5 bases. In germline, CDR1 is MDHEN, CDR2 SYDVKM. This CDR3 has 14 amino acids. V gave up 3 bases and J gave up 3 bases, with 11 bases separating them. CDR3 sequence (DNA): TGTGCCAGCAGTTTCAGGGTAACAGACTATGGCTACACCTTC. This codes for CASSFRVTDYGYTF.

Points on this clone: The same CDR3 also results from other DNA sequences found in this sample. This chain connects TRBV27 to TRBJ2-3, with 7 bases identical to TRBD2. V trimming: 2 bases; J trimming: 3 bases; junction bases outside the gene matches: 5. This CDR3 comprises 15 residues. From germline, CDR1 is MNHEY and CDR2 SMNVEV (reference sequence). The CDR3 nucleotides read TGTGCCAGCAGTTTACGCGGGGGTTGGACAGATACGCAGTATTTT. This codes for CASSLRGGWTDTQYF.

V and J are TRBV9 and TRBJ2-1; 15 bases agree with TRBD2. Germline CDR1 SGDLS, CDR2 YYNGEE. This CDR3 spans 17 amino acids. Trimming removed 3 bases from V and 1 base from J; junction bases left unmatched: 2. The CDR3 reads CASSAGLAGGSYNEQFF. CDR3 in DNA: TGTGCCAGCAGCGCGGGACTAGCGGGAGGTTCCTACAATGAGCAGTTCTTC.

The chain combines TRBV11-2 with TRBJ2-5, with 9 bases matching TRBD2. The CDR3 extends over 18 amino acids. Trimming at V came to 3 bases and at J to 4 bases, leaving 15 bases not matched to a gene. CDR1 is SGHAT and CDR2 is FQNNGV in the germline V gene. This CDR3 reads CASSFMLAGGRRAETQYF. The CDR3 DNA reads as TGTGCCAGCAGCTTTATGTTGGCGGGAGGGCGAAGAGCAGAGACCCAGTACTTC.